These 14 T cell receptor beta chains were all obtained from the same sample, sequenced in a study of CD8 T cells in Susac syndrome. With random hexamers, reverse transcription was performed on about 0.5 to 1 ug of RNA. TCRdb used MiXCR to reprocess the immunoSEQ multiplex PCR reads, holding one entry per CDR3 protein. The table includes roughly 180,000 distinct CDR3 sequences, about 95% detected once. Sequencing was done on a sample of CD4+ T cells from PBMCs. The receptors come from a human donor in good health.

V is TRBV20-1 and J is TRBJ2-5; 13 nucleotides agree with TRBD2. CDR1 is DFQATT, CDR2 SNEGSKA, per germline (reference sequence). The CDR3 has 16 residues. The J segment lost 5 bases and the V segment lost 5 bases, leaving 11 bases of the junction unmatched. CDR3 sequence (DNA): TGCAGTGCTGTCGGGACTAGCGGGGAGGCATGGGAGACCCAGTACTTC. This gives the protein CSAVGTSGEAWETQYF.

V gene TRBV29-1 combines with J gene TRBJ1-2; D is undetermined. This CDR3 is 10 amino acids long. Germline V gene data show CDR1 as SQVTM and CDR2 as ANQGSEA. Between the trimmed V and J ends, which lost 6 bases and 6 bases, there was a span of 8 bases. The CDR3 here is CSVPRDGYTF. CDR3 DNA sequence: TGCAGCGTCCCCCGGGATGGCTACACCTTC.

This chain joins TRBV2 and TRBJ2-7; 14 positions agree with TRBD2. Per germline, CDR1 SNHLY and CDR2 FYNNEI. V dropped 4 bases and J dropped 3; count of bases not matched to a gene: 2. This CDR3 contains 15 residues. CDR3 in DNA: TGTGCCAGCAGTGGGGGACTAGCGGGAGTCTACGAGCAGTACTTC. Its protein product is CASSGGLAGVYEQYF.

The CDR3 loop is CASSPGQGVGEQYF. CDR3 in DNA: TGTGCCAGCTCACCAGGGCAGGGGGTAGGCGAGCAGTACTTC. The V and J genes are TRBV18 and TRBJ2-7, with 7 bases aligning to TRBD1. The CDR3 runs 14 residues. Per the germline V gene, CDR1 is KGHSH and CDR2 is LQKENI. V trimming: 2 bases; J trimming: 6 bases; junction bases outside the gene matches: 7.

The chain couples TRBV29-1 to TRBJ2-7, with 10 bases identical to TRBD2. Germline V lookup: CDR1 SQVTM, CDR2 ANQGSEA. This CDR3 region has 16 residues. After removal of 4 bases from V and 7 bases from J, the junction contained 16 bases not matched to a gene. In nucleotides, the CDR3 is TGCAGCGTTGTACCCAATTCTAGCGGGAGAACGGGGGAGCAGTACTTC. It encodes CSVVPNSSGRTGEQYF.

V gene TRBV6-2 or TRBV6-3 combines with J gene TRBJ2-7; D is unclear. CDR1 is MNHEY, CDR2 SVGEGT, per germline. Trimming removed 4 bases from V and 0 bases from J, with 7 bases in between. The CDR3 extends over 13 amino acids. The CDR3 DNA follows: TGTGCCAGCAGTTCCCACTTCTCCTACGAGCAGTACTTC. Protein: CASSSHFSYEQYF.

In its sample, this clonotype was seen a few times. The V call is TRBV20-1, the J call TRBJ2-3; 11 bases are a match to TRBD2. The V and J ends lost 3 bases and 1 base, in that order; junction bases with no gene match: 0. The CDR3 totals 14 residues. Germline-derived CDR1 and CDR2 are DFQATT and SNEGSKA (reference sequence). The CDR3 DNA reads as TGCAGTGCTAGGACTAGCGGGGGCACAGATACGCAGTATTTT. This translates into CSARTSGGTDTQYF.

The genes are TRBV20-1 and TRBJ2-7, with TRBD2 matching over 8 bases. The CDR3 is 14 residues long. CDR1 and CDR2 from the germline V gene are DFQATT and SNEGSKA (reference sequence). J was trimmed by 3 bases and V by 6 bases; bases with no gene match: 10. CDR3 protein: CSAAGAGDIYEQYF. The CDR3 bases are TGCAGTGCCGCCGGAGCGGGAGACATCTACGAGCAGTACTTC.

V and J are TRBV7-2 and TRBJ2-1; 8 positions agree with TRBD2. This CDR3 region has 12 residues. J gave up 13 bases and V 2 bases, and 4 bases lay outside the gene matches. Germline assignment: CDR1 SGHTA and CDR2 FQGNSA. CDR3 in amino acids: CASSLSREGQFF. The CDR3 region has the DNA TGTGCCAGCAGCTTAAGTCGGGAGGGCCAGTTCTTC. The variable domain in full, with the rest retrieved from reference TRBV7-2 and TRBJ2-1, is GAGVSQSPSNKVTEKGKDVELRCDPISGHTALYWYRQSLGQGLEFLIYFQGNSAPDKSGLPSDRFSAERTGGSVSTLTIQRTQQEDSAVYLCASSLSREGQFFGPGTRLTVL.

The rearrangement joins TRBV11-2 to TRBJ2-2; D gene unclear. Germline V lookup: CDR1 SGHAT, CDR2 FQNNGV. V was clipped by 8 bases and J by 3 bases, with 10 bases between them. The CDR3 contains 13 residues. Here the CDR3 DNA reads TGTGCCAGCCGTAATTCTTACACCGGGGAGCTGTTTTTT. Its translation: CASRNSYTGELFF.

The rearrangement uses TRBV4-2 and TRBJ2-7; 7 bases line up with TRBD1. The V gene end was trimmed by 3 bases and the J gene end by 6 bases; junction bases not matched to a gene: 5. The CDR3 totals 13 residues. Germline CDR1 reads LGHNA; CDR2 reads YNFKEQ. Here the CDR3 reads CASSHENRGEQYF. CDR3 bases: TGTGCCAGCAGCCACGAAAACAGGGGCGAGCAGTACTTC.

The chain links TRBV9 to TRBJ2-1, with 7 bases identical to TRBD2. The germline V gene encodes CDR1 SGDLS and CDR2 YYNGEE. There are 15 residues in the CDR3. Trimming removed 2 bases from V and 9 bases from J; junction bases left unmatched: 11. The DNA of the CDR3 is TGTGCCAGCAGCGTCTTAGACAGCGGGATTCGTGAGCAGTTCTTC. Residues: CASSVLDSGIREQFF.

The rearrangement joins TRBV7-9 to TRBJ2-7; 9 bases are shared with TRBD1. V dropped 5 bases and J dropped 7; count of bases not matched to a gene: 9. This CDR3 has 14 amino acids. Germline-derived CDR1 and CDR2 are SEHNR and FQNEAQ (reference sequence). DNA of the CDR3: TGTGCCAGCAGCCACGGGGACAGGGCTGGGGAGCAGTACTTC. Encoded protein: CASSHGDRAGEQYF.

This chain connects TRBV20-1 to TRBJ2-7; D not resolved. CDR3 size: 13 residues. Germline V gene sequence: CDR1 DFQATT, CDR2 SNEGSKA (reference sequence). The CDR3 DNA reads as TGCAGCGCGTCGGCGGAAATCGCCTACGAGCAGTACTTC. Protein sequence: CSASAEIAYEQYF.